Below, 9 T cell receptor beta chains from the same sample are listed, as sequenced in a study of blood T cell repertoires in COVID-19. Assay: immunoSEQ multiplex PCR; the TCRdb copy retains only in-frame clones and omits some. The sample lists 60,000 to 80,000 clones, about 89% occurring once. The sequenced material came from peripheral blood. Receptors were obtained from a man aged 55 to 70 with acute or convalescent COVID-19.

This chain connects TRBV2 to TRBJ2-6; possible D gene TRBD2, 5 bases. The V end was cut by 2 bases, the J end by 0 bases, with 5 bases between. This CDR3 contains 15 residues. Germline loops: CDR1 SNHLY, CDR2 FYNNEI. In nucleotides, the CDR3 is TGTGCCAGCAGTGAACGGGACTCTGGGGCCAACGTCCTGACTTTC. Protein product: CASSERDSGANVLTF.

The chain has TRBV12-5 and TRBJ2-7, with 9 bases lining up with TRBD1. This CDR3 is 13 amino acids long. V gave up 7 bases and J gave up 9 bases; unmatched junction bases: 10. Germline loops: CDR1 LGHNT, CDR2 FRNRAP. This chain's CDR3 is CASASDRGLGQYF. The CDR3 DNA is TGTGCTAGTGCCTCGGACAGGGGTTTGGGGCAGTACTTC.

J is TRBJ1-6 and V is TRBV2; a weak D match, TRBD1 (5 bases). Per germline, CDR1 SNHLY and CDR2 FYNNEI. The CDR3 is 13 amino acids. Trimming cost V 5 bases and J 7 bases, with 9 bases left between them. CDR3 sequence: CASSRDSNSPLHF. The DNA of the CDR3 is TGTGCCAGCAGTAGGGACTCAAATTCACCCCTCCACTTT.

The V call is TRBV27, the J call TRBJ1-5; unclear D gene. The CDR3 consists of 12 residues. Trimming cost V 6 bases and J 5 bases, with 8 bases left between them. Germline assignment: CDR1 MNHEY and CDR2 SMNVEV (reference sequence). CDR3 sequence: CASRHMDQPQHF. The CDR3 DNA follows: TGTGCCAGCAGGCACATGGATCAGCCCCAGCATTTT.

Note on this clone: The identical CDR3 is also encoded by other nucleotide sequences in the sample. This rearrangement joins TRBV5-1 to TRBJ2-5; maybe TRBD1 (5 bases). Germline CDR1 and CDR2: SGHRS and YFSETQ. Trimming cost V 0 bases and J 4 bases, with 10 bases left between them. This CDR3 is 14 amino acids long. Here the CDR3 DNA reads TGCGCCAGCAGCTTGGGTAGGGGCGCAGAGACCCAGTACTTC. It translates to CASSLGRGAETQYF.

Only one count was recorded for this clone. The chain joins TRBV28 to TRBJ2-1; 9 bases match TRBD1. The CDR3 length is 15 residues. The junction had 6 bases not matched to a gene; V was cut back by 6 bases and J by 3 bases. Germline values: CDR1 MDHEN, CDR2 SYDVKM. The CDR3 loop reads CASRPPGQGYNEQFF. In nucleotides, the CDR3 is TGTGCCAGCAGGCCGCCGGGACAGGGCTACAATGAGCAGTTCTTC.

The chain joins TRBV6-1 to TRBJ1-1; 9 nucleotides match TRBD1. Germline V gives CDR1 MNHNS, CDR2 SASEGT. The CDR3 is 16 residues long. Trimming cost V 0 bases and J 7 bases; bases outside gene matches: 9. The CDR3 nucleotides are TGTGCCAGCAGTGAAGCCCCGGGACAGGGAACCTATGAAGCTTTCTTT. This encodes CASSEAPGQGTYEAFF.

This sequence joins TRBV27 and TRBJ1-6; D is unclear. The CDR3 has 12 amino acids. The germline gives CDR1 MNHEY, CDR2 SMNVEV (reference sequence). Trimming shortened V by 3 bases and J by 10 bases, and 7 bases separated the two germline ends. Here the CDR3 DNA reads TGTGCCAGCAGTTTCCCCTCGTCACCCCTCCACTTT. Protein sequence: CASSFPSSPLHF.

This clone showed up just once. V and J are TRBV3-1 (or the pseudogene TRBV3-2) and TRBJ2-7, with D unclear. CDR1 LGHDT and CDR2 YNNKEL come from the germline V gene (reference sequence). The CDR3 length is 14 residues. Trimming took 1 base from V and 4 from J, leaving 11 bases between them. CDR3 sequence: CASSQAGVGYEQYF. CDR3 sequence (DNA): TGTGCCAGCAGCCAAGCGGGTGTAGGTTACGAGCAGTACTTC.